This T cell receptor (beta chain) was captured by sequencing in a study of T cell responses to AZD1222 COVID-19 vaccine. Study-wide points: Only 5 or 6 people who got AZD1222 tested seropositive at baseline. Females made up more of the donors, who were largely white British, and clonal diversity may have come out too low. Vaccine-related CD4 TCRs covered spike, predominating at 160-218 and 743-854.

Points on this clone: Its specificity is unknown. Other nucleotide sequences from this sample produce the same CDR3.

Method: immunoSEQ multiplex PCR; TCRdb's copy keeps in-frame clones and lacks some. This sample has approximately 120,000 clones, with 70% to 90% found just once. Timing groups of about 4 and about 12 weeks for second doses were pooled. The clonotype originates from an adult who received the AZD1222 COVID-19 vaccine. Sequenced here: peripheral blood, sampled 28 days after the second AZD1222 dose.

CDR3 region: CASSIYNEQFF. CDR3 in DNA: TGTGCCAGTAGTATATACAATGAGCAGTTCTTC. The rearrangement joins TRBV19 to TRBJ2-1; D is unclear. Germline CDR1 and CDR2: LNHDA and SQIVND (reference sequence). The V end was cut by 2 bases, the J end by 4 bases, with 0 bases between. The CDR3 spans 11 residues.